This T cell receptor beta chain was recovered during a study of OX40 agonist ivuxolimab in advanced cancers. General study results and limits: Relative to CD4+ cells, CD8+ T cells on average had more expanded clones.

Notes on this clone: What it binds is unknown.

CDR1 is MDHEN, CDR2 SYDVKM, per germline. J gave up 4 bases and V 11 bases, and 8 bases lay outside the gene matches. There are 13 residues in the CDR3. Clones were read by immunoSEQ multiplex PCR, and TCRdb kept only the in-frame ones, dropping some. The repertoire holds fewer than 95,000 clones, with roughly 85% as singletons. The chain combines TRBV28 with TRBJ1-2, with 9 nucleotides matching TRBD1. The origin of this receptor is an adult with an advanced solid tumor such as melanoma, head and neck, liver or kidney cancer. This specimen consisted of CD4+ or CD8+ T cells sorted from blood, obtained in a trial of the OX40 agonist ivuxolimab. The CDR3 DNA reads as TGTGCCGTACAGGGGGCGCTTGGCTATGGCTACACCTTC. It codes for CAVQGALGYGYTF.